The 21 T cell receptor beta chains listed next were all sequenced from one sample in a study of blood T cells in healthy people across ages. For the second PCR, which ran for roughly 6 to 12 cycles, a sample-barcoded 5' primer and a J-beta primer mix were used. TCRdb reprocessed the 5' RACE reads via MiXCR and lists one record per CDR3 protein. Of 800,000 to 950,000 distinct CDR3 sequences in the sample, roughly 28% are singletons; the top ten hold 10% to 13%. This sample was also put to use in a study of T cells of mothers and their children.

Sequencing used blood. Receptor source: a woman between 40 and 55 years old in good health.

This chain joins TRBV27 and TRBJ1-5, with TRBD1 matching 10 bases. The CDR3 length is 15 residues. V gave up 4 bases and J gave up 3 bases; unmatched junction bases: 3. In germline, CDR1 is MNHEY, CDR2 SMNVEV (reference sequence). In nucleotides, the CDR3 is TGTGCCAGCAGTTACCGACAGGGGGCCAATCAGCCCCAGCATTTT. Its translation: CASSYRQGANQPQHF.

This clonotype was counted only a few times. The chain couples TRBV28 to TRBJ1-2; no definite D call. Germline loops: CDR1 MDHEN, CDR2 SYDVKM. The CDR3 has 14 amino acids. With 1 base removed from V and 4 bases from J, the gap between germline ends came to 10 bases. CDR3 loop: CASSLLSGAYGYTF. The CDR3 coding sequence is TGTGCCAGCAGTTTATTATCAGGAGCCTATGGCTACACCTTC.

Concerning this clonotype: A clone one base away is much larger, so this may be a read error. This chain uses TRBV29-1 with TRBJ1-4, with D maybe TRBD1 (6 bases). Germline V gene lookup returns CDR1 SQVTM and CDR2 ANQGSEA. The CDR3 sequence is 13 residues long. CDR3: CGTTQGPNEKLFF. Written as DNA, the CDR3 is TGCGGCACCACACAGGGCCCTAATGAAAAACTGTTTTTT.

The chain links TRBV9 to TRBJ2-7; 9 bases are a match to TRBD2. Trimming cost V 3 bases and J 3 bases; bases outside gene matches: 7. This CDR3 is 15 amino acids long. Germline CDR1 is SGDLS and CDR2 is YYNGEE. DNA for the CDR3: TGTGCCAGCAGCGAGGGGCTGACTAGCGGCTACGAGCAGTACTTC. Translation gives CASSEGLTSGYEQYF.

This clonotype has at least ten counts. The DNA of the CDR3 is TGTGCCAGCAGTTTATGGGGACCCAACTATGGCTACACCTTC. It translates to CASSLWGPNYGYTF. The rearrangement uses TRBV28 and TRBJ1-2; D is possibly TRBD1 (5 bases). Trimming removed 0 bases at V and 2 bases at J, with 7 bases between. Germline V CDR1 and CDR2: MDHEN, SYDVKM. This CDR3 is 14 amino acids long.

The chain employs TRBV25-1 and TRBJ1-4, with 12 bases that match TRBD1. The CDR3 totals 16 residues. Germline CDR1 reads MGHDK; CDR2 reads SYGVNS. Unmatched junction bases numbered 7, after V lost 4 bases and J lost 7 bases. For the CDR3, the DNA is TGTGCCAGCAGTGCCTCCGGGACAGGGGGCCGTGAAAAACTGTTTTTT. Translating gives CASSASGTGGREKLFF.

This clonotype appeared once. The chain links TRBV10-3 to TRBJ2-7; possibly TRBD1 or TRBD2 for D (6 bases each). CDR1 and CDR2 (germline): ENHRY, SYGVKD. The length of the CDR3 is 13 residues. V dropped 6 bases and J dropped 4 bases, with 13 bases sitting between them. The CDR3 reads CAISPGAGYEQYF. CDR3 nucleotide sequence: TGTGCCATCAGCCCGGGGGCTGGGTACGAGCAGTACTTC.

Of note for this clonotype: Mismatch with germline at one junction end may stem from a read error. This sequence joins TRBV14 and TRBJ1-1; D uncertain. Germline V gene lookup returns CDR1 SGHDN and CDR2 FVKESK. This CDR3 is built from 13 residues. In nucleotides, the CDR3 is TGTGCCTGCAGCCAAGGAGCCATTAGCAAAGCTTTCTTT. This gives the protein CACSQGAISKAFF.

This chain connects TRBV5-8 to TRBJ1-5; D may be TRBD1 (5 bases). The V and J ends lost 0 bases and 0 bases respectively, with 10 bases between them. Germline V gives CDR1 SGHTS, CDR2 YDEGEE. The CDR3 covers 16 residues. This chain's CDR3 is CASSLGQTYSNQPQHF. The CDR3 DNA is TGTGCCAGCAGCTTGGGACAGACATATAGCAATCAGCCCCAGCATTTT.

This clonotype was seen more than once but under ten times. This chain joins TRBV6-2 or TRBV6-3 and TRBJ2-1; D may be TRBD2 (5 bases). The V end was cut by 0 bases, the J end by 4 bases, with 7 bases between. CDR3 length equals 14 residues. Germline lookup yields CDR1 MNHEY and CDR2 SVGEGT. CDR3 region: CASSYSGEYNEQFF. CDR3 DNA: TGTGCCAGCAGTTACTCGGGAGAATACAATGAGCAGTTCTTC.

The rearrangement uses TRBV7-2 and TRBJ1-1, with a possible D match to TRBD1 (6 bases). Germline-derived CDR1 and CDR2 are SGHTA and FQGNSA. CDR3 length: 13 amino acids. Trimming stripped 3 bases from V and 5 bases from J, with 10 bases between. The CDR3 nucleotides are TGTGCCAGCAGCTTCTCTCAGGGGACTGAAGCTTTCTTT. Translation gives CASSFSQGTEAFF.

This chain connects TRBV12-3 or TRBV12-4 to TRBJ1-2; 11 nucleotides match TRBD1. CDR3 length: 14 residues. V lost 8 bases, J lost 4 bases, and 6 bases stayed unmatched. The CDR3 sequence: CASGTGTGGYGYTF. CDR3 bases: TGTGCCAGCGGCACCGGGACAGGGGGCTATGGCTACACCTTC.

This clonotype was seen at least ten times. The chain links TRBV18 to TRBJ2-3, with D hard to call. Germline assignment: CDR1 KGHSH and CDR2 LQKENI. This CDR3 has 14 residues. Trimming took 2 bases from V and 0 from J, leaving 6 bases between them. The CDR3 region is CASSPTVSTDTQYF. Here the CDR3 DNA reads TGTGCCAGCTCACCAACGGTGAGCACAGATACGCAGTATTTT.

This clonotype has a handful of counts. The rearrangement links TRBV12-3 or TRBV12-4 to TRBJ1-5; the match to TRBD1 covers 8 bases. J lost 0 bases, V lost 6 bases, and 7 bases had no gene match. The length of the CDR3 is 16 residues. For the CDR3, the DNA is TGTGCCAGCAGCCCCGGACAGGGAAATAGCAATCAGCCCCAGCATTTT. Its protein product is CASSPGQGNSNQPQHF.

This clonotype was observed a handful of times. The chain joins TRBV18 to TRBJ1-5; tentative D call: TRBD1 (5 bases). The CDR3 spans 14 residues. The V gene's germline CDR1 is KGHSH and CDR2 LQKENI. V lost 4 bases and J lost 9, with 16 bases in between. The CDR3 DNA reads as TGTGCCAGCTCACTATCCGGGACCGAGGGGCCCCAGCATTTT. As protein: CASSLSGTEGPQHF.

This clonotype was seen a few times. The chain links TRBV6-1 to TRBJ2-5; 7 positions agree with TRBD1. Germline lookup yields CDR1 MNHNS and CDR2 SASEGT. The J segment lost 11 bases and the V segment lost 8 bases, leaving 14 bases of the junction unmatched. CDR3 length: 13 residues. The CDR3 region is CASVGDSYNEQYF. The CDR3 DNA sequence: TGTGCCAGCGTAGGGGACAGTTACAATGAGCAGTACTTC.

This clonotype was seen ten or more times. Here the CDR3 reads CAISDEAGTGAGYEQYF. The CDR3 DNA sequence: TGTGCCATCAGTGACGAGGCCGGGACAGGGGCTGGATACGAGCAGTACTTC. The rearrangement joins TRBV10-3 to TRBJ2-7; 10 bases align to TRBD1. The CDR3 extends over 17 amino acids. Trimming removed 3 bases from V and 4 bases from J; junction bases left unmatched: 12. The germline V gene encodes CDR1 ENHRY and CDR2 SYGVKD.

At least ten counts were recorded for this clonotype. V gene TRBV6-5 combines with J gene TRBJ2-7; 11 nucleotides match TRBD2. Losses at the gene ends were 0 bases for V and 6 bases for J; bases not matched to a gene: 16. The CDR3 has 19 residues. Germline V gene sequence: CDR1 MNHEY, CDR2 SVGAGI. The CDR3 spells CASSYSGLGMTSGEGEQYF. CDR3 bases: TGTGCCAGCAGTTACTCGGGCCTGGGTATGACTAGCGGGGAAGGCGAGCAGTACTTC.

This clonotype has only a few counts. The chain links TRBV7-3 to TRBJ2-1, with 10 bases identical to TRBD2. The V segment lost 5 bases and the J segment 1 base; nucleotides outside the gene matches: 5. This CDR3 region has 16 residues. From germline, CDR1 is SGHTA and CDR2 FQGTGA. The CDR3 region is CASSPSGGLSYNEQFF. The CDR3 coding sequence is TGTGCCAGCAGCCCTAGCGGGGGCCTGTCCTACAATGAGCAGTTCTTC.

For the CDR3, the DNA is TGTGCCAGCGGTTCTTGGACAGGGAGAGAGACCCAGTACTTC. This gives the protein CASGSWTGRETQYF. This chain uses TRBV12-3 or TRBV12-4 with TRBJ2-5; 8 bases line up with TRBD1. Germline trimming cut 8 bases from V and 4 bases from J; bases unmatched to any gene: 9. This CDR3 spans 14 amino acids.

The gene calls are TRBV7-2 and TRBJ2-7, with D possibly being TRBD1 or TRBD2 (6 bases each). The germline gives CDR1 SGHTA, CDR2 FQGNSA. Trimming took off 1 base at V and 4 bases at J, with 14 bases between the two ends. The CDR3 is made up of 15 amino acids. The CDR3 sequence is CASSLDSRGPYEQYF. DNA of the CDR3: TGTGCCAGCAGCTTAGATAGCCGGGGGCCTTACGAGCAGTACTTC.